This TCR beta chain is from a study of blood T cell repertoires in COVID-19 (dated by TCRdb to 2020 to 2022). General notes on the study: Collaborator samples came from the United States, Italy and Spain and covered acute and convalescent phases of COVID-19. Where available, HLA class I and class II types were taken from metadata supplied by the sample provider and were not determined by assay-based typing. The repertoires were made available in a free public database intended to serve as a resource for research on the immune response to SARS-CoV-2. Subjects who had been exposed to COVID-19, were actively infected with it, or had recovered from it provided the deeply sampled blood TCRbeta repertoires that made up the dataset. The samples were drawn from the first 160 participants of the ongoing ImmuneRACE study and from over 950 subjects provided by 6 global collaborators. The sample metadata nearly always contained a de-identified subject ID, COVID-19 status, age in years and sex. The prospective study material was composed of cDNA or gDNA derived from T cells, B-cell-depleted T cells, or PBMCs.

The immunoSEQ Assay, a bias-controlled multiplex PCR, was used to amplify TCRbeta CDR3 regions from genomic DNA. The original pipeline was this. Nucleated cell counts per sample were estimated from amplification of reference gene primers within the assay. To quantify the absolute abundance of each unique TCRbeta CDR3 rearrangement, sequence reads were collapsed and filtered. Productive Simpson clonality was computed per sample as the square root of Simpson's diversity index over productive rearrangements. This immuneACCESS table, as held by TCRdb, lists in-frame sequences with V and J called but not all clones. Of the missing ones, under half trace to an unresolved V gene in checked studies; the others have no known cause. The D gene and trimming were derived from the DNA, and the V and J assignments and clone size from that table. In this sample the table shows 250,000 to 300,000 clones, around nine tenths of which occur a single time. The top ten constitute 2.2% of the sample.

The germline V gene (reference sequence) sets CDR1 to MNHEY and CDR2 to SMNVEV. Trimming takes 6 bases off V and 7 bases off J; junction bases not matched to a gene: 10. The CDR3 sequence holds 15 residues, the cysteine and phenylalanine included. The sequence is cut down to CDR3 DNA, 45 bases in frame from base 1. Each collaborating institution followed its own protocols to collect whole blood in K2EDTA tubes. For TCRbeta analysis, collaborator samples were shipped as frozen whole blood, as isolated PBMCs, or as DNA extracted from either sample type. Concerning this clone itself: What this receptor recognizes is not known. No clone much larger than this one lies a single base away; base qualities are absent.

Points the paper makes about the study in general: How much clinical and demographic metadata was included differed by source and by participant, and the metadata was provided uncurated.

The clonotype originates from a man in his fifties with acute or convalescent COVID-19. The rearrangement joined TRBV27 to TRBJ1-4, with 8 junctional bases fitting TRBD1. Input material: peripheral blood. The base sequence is TGTGCCAGCAGCCCGTACGACAGGGGAGGTGAAAAACTGTTTTTT. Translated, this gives CASSPYDRGGEKLFF. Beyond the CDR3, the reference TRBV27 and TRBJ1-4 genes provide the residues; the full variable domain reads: EAQVTQNPRYLITVTGKKLTVTCSQNMNHEYMSWYRQDPGLGLRQIYYSMNVEVTDKGDVPEGYKVSRKEKRNFPLILESPSPNQTSLYFCASSPYDRGGEKLFFGSGTQLSVL.